The 4 T cell receptor beta chains below come from one sample, sequenced in a study of T cells in Graves' hyperthyroidism and ophthalmopathy. Amplification of TCR beta CDR3 regions was performed using RNA transcripts as template. First-round RT-PCR targeting the TCR CDR3 was performed with the HTBI primer set. TCRdb re-analysed the multiplex PCR reads in MiXCR, keeping a single row per CDR3 protein. This table holds 600,000 to 800,000 distinct CDR3 sequences, around 40% found once. The sample consisted of blood. Every receptor here comes from a woman in her thirties or forties with Graves' hyperthyroidism.

The rearrangement links TRBV6-6 to TRBJ1-1; TRBD1 matches 9 bases. V lost 0 bases and J lost 5; bases outside the gene matches: 7. The CDR3 totals 16 residues. Germline CDR1 reads MNHNY; CDR2 reads SVGAGI (reference sequence). The chain's CDR3 is CASSYSAYRGRTEAFF. CDR3 bases: TGTGCCAGCAGTTACTCGGCCTACAGGGGGCGAACTGAAGCTTTCTTT.

Remarks on this clonotype: A clone one base away is much larger, so this may be a read error. This likely comes from a read error, as the CDR3 has no conserved phenylalanine or tryptophan at its end. The gene calls are TRBV7-9 and TRBJ1-1; 7 nucleotides line up with TRBD1. Germline assignment: CDR1 SEHNR and CDR2 FQNEAQ (reference sequence). The CDR3 length is 12 residues. The trim removed 10 bases at V and 0 bases at J, leaving 2 bases unmatched. The CDR3 nucleotides are TGTGCCACGGGACAGCTGAACACTGAAGCTTTCCTT. Its protein is CATGQLNTEAFL.

This chain uses TRBV5-1 with TRBJ2-2; maybe TRBD2 (6 bases). V lost 5 bases to trimming and J lost 0 bases, with 14 bases between them. The CDR3 runs 16 residues. CDR1 is SGHRS, CDR2 YFSETQ, per germline. DNA for the CDR3: TGCGCCAGCAGGGACGCGCGGGGCTCGAACACCGGGGAGCTGTTTTTT. Its protein product is CASRDARGSNTGELFF. Full variable domain (outside the CDR3, taken from reference TRBV5-1 and TRBJ2-2): KAGVTQTPRYLIKTRGQQVTLSCSPISGHRSVSWYQQTPGQGLQFLFEYFSETQRNKGNFPGRFSGRQFSNSRSEMNVSTLELGDSALYLCASRDARGSNTGELFFGEGSRLTVL.

The table lists this clonotype with many counts. The chain is built from TRBV7-9 and TRBJ1-6, with D possibly matching TRBD1 (5 bases). The germline V gene has CDR1 SEHNR and CDR2 FQNEAQ (reference sequence). Trimming shortened V by 4 bases and J by 10 bases, and 20 bases separated the two germline ends. The CDR3 runs 16 residues. DNA for the CDR3: TGTGCCAGCAGCTCCCCCAGGTTGGGGCGAGTCTCACCCCTCCACTTT. This translates into CASSSPRLGRVSPLHF.